The 31 T cell receptor beta chains below come from one sample, sequenced in a study of T cells in Graves' hyperthyroidism and ophthalmopathy. TCR beta CDR3 regions were amplified from RNA transcripts. An initial round of RT-PCR targeting the TCR CDR3 relied on the HTBI primer set. Each CDR3 protein is one row after TCRdb ran MiXCR on the multiplex PCR reads. The table lists 300,000 to 450,000 distinct CDR3 sequences, under 15% of them singletons, with around a third in the top ten. Input material: blood. The receptor set was obtained from a woman aged 25 to 39 with Graves' hyperthyroidism.

Many counts were recorded for this clonotype. The chain couples TRBV27 to TRBJ2-5, with D tentatively TRBD2 (5 bases). The CDR3 covers 13 residues. Germline values: CDR1 MNHEY, CDR2 SMNVEV (reference sequence). V shed 8 bases and J shed 4 bases, with 14 bases lying between them. The DNA for the CDR3 is TGTGCCAGCGGAGGAGGCAAGCGAGAGACCCAGTACTTC. Encoded protein: CASGGGKRETQYF.

The chain couples TRBV6-1 to TRBJ2-1; D perhaps matches TRBD2 (5 bases). Germline CDR1 is MNHNS and CDR2 is SASEGT. V lost 6 bases to trimming and J lost 0 bases, with 12 bases between them. The CDR3 contains 15 residues. The CDR3 spells CASRSPGSSYNEQFF. CDR3 DNA sequence: TGTGCCAGCAGAAGTCCGGGGAGCTCCTACAATGAGCAGTTCTTC.

This clonotype was counted between two and nine times. The chain links TRBV5-8 to TRBJ1-4; no firm D call. CDR1 and CDR2 from the germline V gene are SGHTS and YDEGEE. This CDR3 has 14 amino acids. V was clipped by 0 bases and J by 5 bases, with 8 bases between them. This CDR3 is CASSLGLRNEKLFF. DNA for the CDR3: TGTGCCAGCAGCTTGGGACTGAGAAATGAAAAACTGTTTTTT.

This clonotype was seen ten or more times. The V gene is TRBV4-1, the J gene TRBJ1-1; D unresolved. The CDR3 totals 15 residues. Germline loops: CDR1 MGHRA, CDR2 YSYEKL. With 3 bases removed from V and 1 base from J, the gap between germline ends came to 12 bases. This CDR3 reads CASSQEALPNTEAFF. CDR3 coding DNA: TGCGCCAGCAGCCAGGAGGCCCTGCCGAACACTGAAGCTTTCTTT.

J is TRBJ1-2 and V is TRBV7-2; possibly TRBD1 for D (5 bases). Trimming cost V 1 base and J 3 bases, with 12 bases left between them. Per the germline V gene, CDR1 is SGHTA and CDR2 is FQGNSA. The CDR3 runs 15 residues. CDR3: CASSLGGRVDYGYTF. DNA for the CDR3: TGTGCCAGCAGCTTAGGAGGCAGGGTTGACTATGGCTACACCTTC.

This clonotype was detected ten times or more. This chain connects TRBV28 to TRBJ2-2; 8 bases agree with TRBD1. The CDR3 is 17 residues long. The germline CDR1 and CDR2 sequences are MDHEN and SYDVKM. V shed 2 bases, J shed 4 bases, and the junction held 9 bases outside the gene matches. In DNA form, the CDR3 reads TGTGCCAGCAGTTTACTAACAGGGGGAAGTGGCACCGGGGAGCTGTTTTTT. Translated: CASSLLTGGSGTGELFF.

This clonotype was seen repeatedly, ten times or more. This chain links TRBV6-2 or TRBV6-3 with TRBJ1-5; possible D gene TRBD1, 5 bases. The CDR3 contains 15 residues. Trimming removed 2 bases at V and 3 bases at J, with 11 bases between. The germline gives CDR1 MNHEY, CDR2 SVGEGT. The CDR3 DNA follows: TGTGCCAGCAGTTACACGCGGGGGTTCAATCAGCCCCAGCATTTT. It codes for CASSYTRGFNQPQHF.

V and J are TRBV7-7 and TRBJ2-1, with no clear D. Deletions cut 2 bases from V and 0 bases from J, with 17 bases between. CDR1 is SSHAT and CDR2 is FNYEAQ in the germline V gene (reference sequence). The CDR3 totals 18 residues. The CDR3 loop reads CASSLRPSVGRSYNEQFF. The CDR3 DNA reads TGTGCCAGCAGCTTACGGCCCAGTGTCGGTCGCTCCTACAATGAGCAGTTCTTC.

This clonotype was seen many times. This rearrangement joins TRBV9 to TRBJ1-1; TRBD1 is a possible D gene (6 bases). Trimming cost V 0 bases and J 2 bases, with 11 bases left between them. The germline CDR1 and CDR2 sequences are SGDLS and YYNGEE. The CDR3 loop spans 15 amino acids. CDR3 coding DNA: TGTGCCAGCAGCGTAGGGCAGGGGTCAAACACTGAAGCTTTCTTT. It is translated as CASSVGQGSNTEAFF.

The chain has TRBV3-1 and TRBJ2-1; the D call may be TRBD1 or TRBD2 (5 bases each). The CDR3 totals 16 residues. CDR1 LGHDT and CDR2 YNNKEL come from the germline V gene (reference sequence). V lost 2 bases and J lost 5, with 16 bases in between. CDR3 in DNA: TGTGCCAGCAGCCAACCTTCCGGACGGGGACACAATGAGCAGTTCTTC. Encoded protein: CASSQPSGRGHNEQFF.

The chain combines TRBV5-1 with TRBJ1-4; no clear D gene. The germline V and J ends were trimmed by 4 bases and 2 bases, with 9 bases remaining between them. Germline V gene lookup returns CDR1 SGHRS and CDR2 YFSETQ. This CDR3 is built from 14 residues. CDR3 nucleotides: TGCGCCAGCAGCCTCCGGGATACTAATGAAAAACTGTTTTTT. It translates to CASSLRDTNEKLFF.

The chain is built from TRBV19 and TRBJ2-6; 7 nucleotides match TRBD2. The CDR3 is 16 residues long. CDR1 is LNHDA and CDR2 is SQIVND in the germline V gene (reference sequence). Trimming removed 3 bases from V and 4 bases from J; junction bases left unmatched: 6. The chain's CDR3 is CASSIGGTTGANVLTF. CDR3 DNA sequence: TGTGCCAGTAGTATCGGGGGGACGACCGGGGCCAACGTCCTGACTTTC.

This clonotype was picked up many times. The chain combines TRBV7-9 with TRBJ2-7; D perhaps matches TRBD1 (6 bases). V gave up 3 bases and J gave up 3 bases, with 12 bases separating them. The CDR3 spans 14 residues. Germline CDR1 SEHNR, CDR2 FQNEAQ (reference sequence). CDR3 protein: CASSLKGDGYEQYF. For the CDR3, the DNA is TGTGCCAGCAGCTTGAAGGGGGACGGCTACGAGCAGTACTTC.

The chain uses TRBV9 and TRBJ2-2; D unclear. The CDR3 is 14 residues long. V gave up 10 bases and J gave up 0 bases, with 13 bases separating them. The germline gives CDR1 SGDLS, CDR2 YYNGEE. CDR3 DNA sequence: TGTGCCCCACCAGAGGTAGCGAACACCGGGGAGCTGTTTTTT. Translating it yields CAPPEVANTGELFF.

In this sample, this clonotype turned up many times. The rearrangement joins TRBV27 to TRBJ2-5; TRBD1 matches at 8 bases. The junction had 2 bases not matched to a gene; V was cut back by 5 bases and J by 3 bases. The germline V gene has CDR1 MNHEY and CDR2 SMNVEV (reference sequence). The CDR3 extends over 13 amino acids. For the CDR3, the DNA is TGTGCCAGCAGTCGGGACAGGAAAGAGACCCAGTACTTC. This sequence encodes CASSRDRKETQYF.

V and J are TRBV18 and TRBJ2-7; no clear D. Trimming left V 5 bases short and J 3 bases short, with 11 bases between. Germline V lookup: CDR1 KGHSH, CDR2 LQKENI. This CDR3 contains 13 residues. CDR3 region: CASSSTANYEQYF. CDR3 nucleotide sequence: TGTGCCAGCTCAAGTACAGCCAACTACGAGCAGTACTTC.

This clonotype has at least ten counts. The V and J genes are TRBV24-1 and TRBJ2-1; the D call may be TRBD1 or TRBD2 (5 bases each). Per germline, CDR1 KGHDR and CDR2 SFDVKD. CDR3 length: 14 residues. V shed 6 bases and J shed 4 bases, with 12 bases lying between them. The CDR3: CATSTQGGYNEQFF. Here the CDR3 DNA reads TGTGCCACCAGTACGCAGGGCGGGTACAATGAGCAGTTCTTC.

This clonotype was recorded a few times. The rearrangement joins TRBV6-1 to TRBJ2-1; TRBD1 matches at 10 bases. The CDR3 has 15 amino acids. The germline V gene encodes CDR1 MNHNS and CDR2 SASEGT. J gave up 2 bases and V 11 bases, and 9 bases lay outside the gene matches. CDR3 sequence reads: CAGKDRGAPYNEQFF. Written as DNA, the CDR3 is TGTGCCGGAAAGGACAGGGGGGCCCCCTACAATGAGCAGTTCTTC.

The chain carries TRBV27 and TRBJ1-4; 10 bases match TRBD1. This CDR3 is built from 15 residues. Unmatched junction bases numbered 9, after V lost 6 bases and J lost 8 bases. Germline V gene lookup returns CDR1 MNHEY and CDR2 SMNVEV (reference sequence). Here the CDR3 DNA reads TGTGCCAGCAGGGATCGACAGGGGGCGCAGGAAAAACTGTTTTTT. Its protein is CASRDRQGAQEKLFF.

The sample holds many counts of this clonotype. The J gene is TRBJ2-2, the V gene TRBV5-1; 8 nucleotides align to TRBD1. This CDR3 has 14 residues. The germline CDR1 and CDR2 sequences are SGHRS and YFSETQ. Trimming at V came to 5 bases and at J to 5 bases, leaving 5 bases not matched to a gene. The CDR3: CASRGTGVTGELFF. In nucleotides, the CDR3 is TGCGCCAGCAGGGGGACAGGCGTAACCGGGGAGCTGTTTTTT.

J is TRBJ2-2 and V is TRBV20-1; 7 bases are shared with TRBD1. The CDR3 contains 15 residues. In germline, CDR1 is DFQATT, CDR2 SNEGSKA (reference sequence). V trimming: 2 bases; J trimming: 6 bases; junction bases outside the gene matches: 9. As DNA, the CDR3 is TGCAGTGCTAGACGACAGGGTTCTCTTCCCGGGGAGCTGTTTTTT. Its protein product is CSARRQGSLPGELFF.

This clonotype was counted at least ten times. The gene calls are TRBV6-1 and TRBJ2-5, with D unclear. V gave up 1 base and J gave up 3 bases, with 12 bases separating them. CDR3 size: 15 residues. Germline CDR1 MNHNS, CDR2 SASEGT. CDR3 protein: CASSEVYSREETQYF. CDR3 nucleotide sequence: TGTGCCAGCAGTGAAGTATACAGCAGAGAAGAGACCCAGTACTTC.

This clonotype was observed a few times. Written as DNA, the CDR3 is TGTGCCAGCAGCCAGATACAGGGACTCGGCAATCAGCCCCAGCATTTT. Protein: CASSQIQGLGNQPQHF. The V call is TRBV5-8, the J call TRBJ1-5; tentative D call: TRBD1 (6 bases). V lost 4 bases to trimming and J lost 2 bases, with 16 bases between them. This CDR3 is 16 amino acids long. CDR1 SGHTS and CDR2 YDEGEE come from the germline V gene.

This clonotype was seen only a few times. V is TRBV5-5 and J is TRBJ2-5; tentatively, D is TRBD2 (6 bases). CDR1 is SGHKS, CDR2 YYEKEE, per germline (reference sequence). Trimming removed 4 bases from V and 5 bases from J, with 12 bases in between. The CDR3 spans 13 residues. CDR3 DNA sequence: TGTGCCAGCAGCAGCCGGGAGTACGAGACCCAGTACTTC. This codes for CASSSREYETQYF.

This clonotype came up many times. The chain links TRBV28 to TRBJ2-7; D could derive from TRBD1 or TRBD2 (5 bases each). The germline CDR1 and CDR2 sequences are MDHEN and SYDVKM. Trimming shortened V by 6 bases and J by 5 bases, and 14 bases separated the two germline ends. This CDR3 has 13 residues. CDR3 coding DNA: TGTGCCAGCAGGGGGTCCGGGGCCCACGAGCAGTACTTC. The encoded protein is CASRGSGAHEQYF.

This clonotype was counted ten times or more. V and J are TRBV20-1 and TRBJ2-7, with D perhaps TRBD1 (6 bases). Germline assignment: CDR1 DFQATT and CDR2 SNEGSKA (reference sequence). Deletions cut 4 bases from V and 1 base from J, with 8 bases between. There are 12 residues in the CDR3. CDR3 bases: TGCAGTGCTAAACAGGGTTCCTACGAGCAGTACTTC. Its protein is CSAKQGSYEQYF.

This clonotype was picked up many times. The rearrangement links TRBV11-3 to TRBJ2-1; TRBD2 matches at 7 bases. Germline-derived CDR1 and CDR2 are SGHNT and YENEEA. The trim removed 1 base at V and 6 bases at J, leaving 6 bases unmatched. The CDR3 totals 15 residues. The CDR3 region is CASSLGGSWSNEQFF. For the CDR3, the DNA is TGTGCCAGCAGCTTAGGCGGGAGCTGGAGCAATGAGCAGTTCTTC.

Only a few counts were recorded for this clonotype. The chain carries TRBV24-1 and TRBJ1-1; D is perhaps TRBD1 (6 bases). The length of the CDR3 is 11 residues. V was pared by 6 bases and J by 6 bases, with 7 bases between. The germline V gene has CDR1 KGHDR and CDR2 SFDVKD. The CDR3 loop reads CATSSGAEAFF. CDR3 sequence (DNA): TGTGCCACCAGTTCAGGGGCTGAAGCTTTCTTT.

This clonotype was observed at least ten times. The chain carries TRBV28 and TRBJ2-1; 9 bases map to TRBD2. Germline V gene sequence: CDR1 MDHEN, CDR2 SYDVKM. With 7 bases clipped from V and 9 bases from J, the junction kept 10 bases outside the gene matches. The CDR3 is made up of 14 amino acids. CDR3 amino acids: CASTRAGGRGEQFF. In DNA, the CDR3 is TGTGCCAGCACCCGGGCGGGAGGGAGAGGTGAGCAGTTCTTC.

The V and J genes are TRBV6-1 and TRBJ1-3; D possibly corresponds to TRBD1 (6 bases). V shed 6 bases and J shed 0 bases, with 12 bases lying between them. The CDR3 runs to 15 residues. Germline V gives CDR1 MNHNS, CDR2 SASEGT. CDR3: CASRPTGISGNTIYF. The CDR3 region has the DNA TGTGCCAGCAGACCAACAGGGATCTCTGGAAACACCATATATTTT.

This chain links TRBV28 with TRBJ2-3; TRBD2 agrees at 8 bases. The CDR3 length is 18 residues. J gave up 2 bases and V 7 bases, and 17 bases lay outside the gene matches. Per germline, CDR1 MDHEN and CDR2 SYDVKM. The CDR3 nucleotides are TGTGCCAGCACCCCGCCGATTAGCGGGATCCGGGACACAGATACGCAGTATTTT. It encodes CASTPPISGIRDTDTQYF.